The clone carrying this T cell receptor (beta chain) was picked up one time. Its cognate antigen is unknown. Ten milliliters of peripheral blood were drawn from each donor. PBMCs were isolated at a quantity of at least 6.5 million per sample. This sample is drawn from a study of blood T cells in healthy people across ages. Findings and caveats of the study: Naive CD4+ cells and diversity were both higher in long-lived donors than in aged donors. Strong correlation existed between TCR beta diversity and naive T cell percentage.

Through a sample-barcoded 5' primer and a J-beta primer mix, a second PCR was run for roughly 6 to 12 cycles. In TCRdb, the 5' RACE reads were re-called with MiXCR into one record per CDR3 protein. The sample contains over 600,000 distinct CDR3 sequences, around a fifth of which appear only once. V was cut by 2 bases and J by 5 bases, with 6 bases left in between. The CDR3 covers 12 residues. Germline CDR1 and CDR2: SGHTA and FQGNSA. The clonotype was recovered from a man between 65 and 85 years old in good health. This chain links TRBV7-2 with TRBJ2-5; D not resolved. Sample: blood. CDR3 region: CASSLYIETQYF. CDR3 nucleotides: TGTGCCAGCAGCTTATATATTGAGACCCAGTACTTC.